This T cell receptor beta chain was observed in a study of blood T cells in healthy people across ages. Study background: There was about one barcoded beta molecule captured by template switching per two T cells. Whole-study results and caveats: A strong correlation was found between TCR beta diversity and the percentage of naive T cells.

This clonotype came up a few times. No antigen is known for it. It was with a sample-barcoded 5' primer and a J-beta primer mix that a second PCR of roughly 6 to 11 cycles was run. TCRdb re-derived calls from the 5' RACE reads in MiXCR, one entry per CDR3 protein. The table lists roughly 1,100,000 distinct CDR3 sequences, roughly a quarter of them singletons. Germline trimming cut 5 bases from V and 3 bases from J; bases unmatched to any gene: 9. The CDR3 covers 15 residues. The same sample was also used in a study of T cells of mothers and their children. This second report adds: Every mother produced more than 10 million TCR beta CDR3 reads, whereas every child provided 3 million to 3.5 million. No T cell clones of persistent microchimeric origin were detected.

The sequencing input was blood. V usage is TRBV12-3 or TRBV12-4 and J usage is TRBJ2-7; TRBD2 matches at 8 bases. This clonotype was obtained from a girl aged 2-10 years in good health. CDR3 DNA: TGTGCCAGCAGTCTACTAGCGGCAGAACTCTACGAGCAGTACTTC. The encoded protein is CASSLLAAELYEQYF.